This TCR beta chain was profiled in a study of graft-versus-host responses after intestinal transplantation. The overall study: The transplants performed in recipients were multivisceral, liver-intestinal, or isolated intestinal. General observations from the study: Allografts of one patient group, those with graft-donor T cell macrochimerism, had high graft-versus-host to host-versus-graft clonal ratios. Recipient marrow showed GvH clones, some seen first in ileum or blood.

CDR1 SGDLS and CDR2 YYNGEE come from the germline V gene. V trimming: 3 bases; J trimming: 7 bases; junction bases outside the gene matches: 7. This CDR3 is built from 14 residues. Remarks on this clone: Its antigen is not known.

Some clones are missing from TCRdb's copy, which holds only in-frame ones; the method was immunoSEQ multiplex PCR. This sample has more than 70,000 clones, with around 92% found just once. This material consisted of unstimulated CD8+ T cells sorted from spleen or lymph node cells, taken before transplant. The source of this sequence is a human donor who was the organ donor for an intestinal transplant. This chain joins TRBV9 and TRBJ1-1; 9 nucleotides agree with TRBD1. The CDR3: CASSALGQGGEAFF. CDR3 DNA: TGTGCCAGCAGCGCCCTGGGACAGGGAGGTGAAGCTTTCTTT.